The 25 T cell receptor beta chains listed next were all sequenced from one sample in a study of early T cells in non-severe SARS-CoV-2 infection. From the 5' RACE reads, TCRdb called clonotypes with MiXCR, one entry per CDR3 protein. This table holds over 50,000 distinct CDR3 sequences, around 7.5% found once. The sequencing input was whole blood. The receptors originated from an adult who was a healthcare worker with PCR-confirmed SARS-CoV-2 infection or an uninfected control (not recorded which).

The chain recombines TRBV5-4 with TRBJ2-2, with 10 bases that match TRBD2. Germline CDR1 and CDR2: SGHNT and YYREEE (reference sequence). V was clipped by 3 bases and J by 3 bases; unmatched bases: 2. The CDR3 covers 15 residues. The CDR3 region is CASSSGLAHTGELFF. The CDR3 DNA is TGTGCCAGCAGCTCGGGACTAGCGCACACCGGGGAGCTGTTTTTT.

V usage is TRBV7-2 and J usage is TRBJ2-7; D gene unclear. CDR3 length: 13 residues. Deletions cut 2 bases from V and 2 bases from J, with 7 bases between. CDR1 and CDR2 from the germline V gene are SGHTA and FQGNSA. The CDR3, as DNA: TGTGCCAGCAGCTTATCCCCCGCCTACGAGCAGTACTTC. This sequence encodes CASSLSPAYEQYF.

The V call is TRBV6-6, the J call TRBJ1-1; D is undetermined. From germline, CDR1 is MNHNY and CDR2 SVGAGI (reference sequence). Trimming cost V 6 bases and J 5 bases, with 10 bases left between them. The CDR3 contains 12 residues. CDR3 bases: TGTGCCAGCAGGTCCCAGGAAACTGAAGCTTTCTTT. This codes for CASRSQETEAFF.

Many counts were recorded for this clonotype. The V call is TRBV29-1, the J call TRBJ1-2; weak D call: TRBD1 (6 bases). This CDR3 region has 13 residues. CDR1 SQVTM and CDR2 ANQGSEA come from the germline V gene. V dropped 0 bases and J dropped 8 bases, with 13 bases sitting between them. CDR3 sequence (DNA): TGCAGCGTTGAAGAGGCAGGGACACAAGGCTACACCTTC. This sequence encodes CSVEEAGTQGYTF.

Regarding this clonotype: A read error may be the cause here, since a much bigger clone is one base away. The final CDR3 position lacks the conserved phenylalanine or tryptophan, pointing to a likely read error. The V call is TRBV7-9, the J call TRBJ2-3; D call uncertain. The germline V and J ends were trimmed by 4 bases and 5 bases, with 7 bases remaining between them. Germline CDR1 and CDR2: SEHNR and FQNEAQ (reference sequence). The CDR3 contains 12 residues. Here the CDR3 DNA reads TGTGCCAGCAGCTCCTCGGGAGATACGCAGTATTCT. Its translation: CASSSSGDTQYS.

Many counts were recorded for this clonotype. This chain joins TRBV10-3 and TRBJ1-5, with D possibly being TRBD1 (5 bases). Trimming shortened V by 6 bases and J by 4 bases, and 13 bases separated the two germline ends. This CDR3 is 14 amino acids long. Germline values: CDR1 ENHRY, CDR2 SYGVKD. In DNA form, the CDR3 reads TGTGCCATCAGGCCGGGACTTGAGAATCAGCCCCAGCATTTT. Protein sequence: CAIRPGLENQPQHF.

This clonotype was seen only a few times. V gene TRBV6-2 or TRBV6-3 combines with J gene TRBJ1-4; 7 nucleotides align to TRBD1. With 8 bases clipped from V and 5 bases from J, the junction kept 8 bases outside the gene matches. From germline, CDR1 is MNHEY and CDR2 SVGEGT. The CDR3 length is 14 residues. The CDR3 reads CASGDSPFNEKLFF. CDR3 DNA: TGTGCCAGCGGGGACAGCCCCTTCAATGAAAAACTGTTTTTT.

This clonotype showed up just a few times. The rearrangement uses TRBV6-6 and TRBJ2-7, with TRBD2 as a possible D gene (5 bases). Trimming took 0 bases from V and 5 from J, leaving 8 bases between them. Looked up from germline, CDR1 is MNHNY and CDR2 is SVGAGI (reference sequence). This CDR3 region has 13 residues. The CDR3 nucleotides read TGTGCCAGCAGTTACTCGCCTAGCAACGAGCAGTACTTC. Residues: CASSYSPSNEQYF.

This clonotype was counted ten times or more. The genes are TRBV7-9 and TRBJ1-2, with D unclear. From germline, CDR1 is SEHNR and CDR2 FQNEAQ (reference sequence). The CDR3 contains 12 residues. Trimming removed 7 bases from V and 2 bases from J, with 8 bases in between. The DNA of the CDR3 is TGTGCCAGCAATCAAGAAAACTATGGCTACACCTTC. It specifies CASNQENYGYTF.

This clonotype was detected only a few times. The chain uses TRBV7-3 and TRBJ1-1; 9 bases are shared with TRBD1. The V gene's germline CDR1 is SGHTA and CDR2 FQGTGA. Trimming cost V 5 bases and J 3 bases; bases outside gene matches: 7. This CDR3 has 15 amino acids. The CDR3 nucleotides are TGTGCCAGCAGCGATGGGACAGGGTCCGACACTGAAGCTTTCTTT. As protein: CASSDGTGSDTEAFF.

This clonotype occurred many times. The chain recombines TRBV7-9 with TRBJ2-1, with D uncertain. Germline V gene data show CDR1 as SEHNR and CDR2 as FQNEAQ (reference sequence). The V end lost 4 bases, the J end lost 9 bases, and 10 bases lay between the germline ends. The CDR3 is 12 amino acids. The CDR3 DNA is TGTGCCAGCAGCTCTACAGCTGTTGAGCAGTTCTTC. This codes for CASSSTAVEQFF.

This clonotype was found many times. This chain links TRBV20-1 with TRBJ2-7; 9 bases match TRBD1. Germline-derived CDR1 and CDR2 are DFQATT and SNEGSKA (reference sequence). The CDR3 is 14 amino acids. Trimming removed 2 bases from V and 5 bases from J; junction bases left unmatched: 7. Here the CDR3 reads CSARTTGGQNEQYF. The CDR3 nucleotides are TGCAGTGCTAGAACCACAGGGGGCCAGAACGAGCAGTACTTC.

The table lists this clonotype with a few counts. The chain employs TRBV2 and TRBJ2-7; 9 bases are a match to TRBD1. The CDR3 extends over 13 amino acids. Per germline, CDR1 SNHLY and CDR2 FYNNEI. Trimming cost V 7 bases and J 2 bases; bases outside gene matches: 3. CDR3 in DNA: TGTGCCAGCACGGACAGGGGAGCCTACGAGCAGTACTTC. It yields the protein CASTDRGAYEQYF.

The rearrangement links TRBV6-2 or TRBV6-3 to TRBJ1-1; a weak D match, TRBD1 (5 bases). Germline V lookup: CDR1 MNHEY, CDR2 SVGEGT. Deletions cut 7 bases from V and 5 bases from J, with 8 bases between. The CDR3 is 11 amino acids. The CDR3 loop reads CASIQGTEAFF. The CDR3 nucleotides are TGTGCCAGCATCCAGGGTACTGAAGCTTTCTTT.

This clonotype showed up many times. The rearrangement uses TRBV20-1 and TRBJ2-5; the match to TRBD2 covers 8 bases. CDR1 and CDR2 from the germline V gene are DFQATT and SNEGSKA (reference sequence). The CDR3 spans 14 residues. Trimming cost V 3 bases and J 5 bases; bases outside gene matches: 8. The CDR3 DNA sequence: TGCAGTGCTAGCGCCCCCGGGGGGGGCGAGACCCAGTACTTC. Translated: CSASAPGGGETQYF.

This clonotype appeared a single time. The rearrangement links TRBV6-2 or TRBV6-3 to TRBJ2-3; 10 bases line up with TRBD2. Germline V gene lookup returns CDR1 MNHEY and CDR2 SVGEGT. The length of the CDR3 is 15 residues. J lost 0 bases, V lost 6 bases, and 3 bases had no gene match. The CDR3 here is CASRLAGLSTDTQYF. The DNA of the CDR3 is TGTGCCAGCAGACTAGCGGGACTGAGCACAGATACGCAGTATTTT.

V and J are TRBV5-1 and TRBJ2-3; either TRBD1 or TRBD2 may fit D (5 bases each). Germline V gene data show CDR1 as SGHRS and CDR2 as YFSETQ. Trimming took 3 bases from V and 0 from J, leaving 11 bases between them. The CDR3 spans 15 residues. The CDR3: CASSSGTDSTDTQYF. Written as DNA, the CDR3 is TGCGCCAGCAGCTCCGGGACGGATAGCACAGATACGCAGTATTTT.

In this sample, this clonotype turned up a few times. The chain combines TRBV3-1 with TRBJ1-4; D remains unclear. Trimming cost V 7 bases and J 3 bases, with 15 bases left between them. Germline values: CDR1 LGHDT, CDR2 YNNKEL (reference sequence). This CDR3 contains 15 residues. CDR3 loop: CASTSGYGANEKLFF. The CDR3 DNA reads as TGTGCCAGCACCTCCGGGTACGGAGCTAATGAAAAACTGTTTTTT.

There are a few counts of this clonotype. The J gene is TRBJ1-5, the V gene TRBV12-3 or TRBV12-4; unclear D gene. The CDR3 totals 13 residues. V dropped 6 bases and J dropped 3 bases, with 9 bases sitting between them. CDR3 bases: TGTGCCAGCAGGAAAGGTCACAATCAGCCCCAGCATTTT. This sequence encodes CASRKGHNQPQHF.

The chain couples TRBV11-2 to TRBJ2-1; possible D gene TRBD2, 5 bases. This CDR3 has 15 residues. Germline V gives CDR1 SGHAT, CDR2 FQNNGV. V lost 1 base to trimming and J lost 8 bases, with 15 bases between them. Written as DNA, the CDR3 is TGTGCCAGCAGCTTAGGGTACTCTGTGGAGGATGAGCAGTTCTTC. It is translated as CASSLGYSVEDEQFF.

This clonotype showed up just a few times. The chain combines TRBV3-1 with TRBJ1-1; possible D gene TRBD1, 5 bases. Germline V gives CDR1 LGHDT, CDR2 YNNKEL (reference sequence). Trimming removed 1 base at V and 4 bases at J, with 10 bases between. CDR3 length: 14 amino acids. The CDR3 bases are TGTGCCAGCAGCCAAGTGGGGGGGACCACTGAAGCTTTCTTT. It encodes CASSQVGGTTEAFF.

This chain connects TRBV7-9 to TRBJ1-6, with 11 bases aligning to TRBD1. CDR3 length equals 14 residues. In germline, CDR1 is SEHNR, CDR2 FQNEAQ (reference sequence). Trimming cost V 7 bases and J 9 bases; bases outside gene matches: 5. CDR3 sequence (DNA): TGTGCCAGCAACGGACAGGGGGCGGGTTCACCCCTCCACTTT. Its protein product is CASNGQGAGSPLHF.

This clonotype was counted a few times. The chain uses TRBV20-1 and TRBJ2-2, with D unclear. CDR1 DFQATT and CDR2 SNEGSKA come from the germline V gene (reference sequence). The CDR3 is made up of 13 amino acids. Trimming took 5 bases from V and 4 from J, leaving 11 bases between them. The CDR3 region has the DNA TGCAGTGCTCTGTCGTACAGCACCGGGGAGCTGTTTTTT. This encodes CSALSYSTGELFF.

This clonotype appeared many times. The genes are TRBV19 and TRBJ2-5; TRBD2 matches 7 bases. Germline V gene lookup returns CDR1 LNHDA and CDR2 SQIVND (reference sequence). With 2 bases clipped from V and 5 bases from J, the junction kept 8 bases outside the gene matches. This CDR3 is 15 amino acids long. The CDR3 DNA follows: TGTGCCAGTAGTATAACGGCTAGCGGCTGGGAGACCCAGTACTTC. This sequence encodes CASSITASGWETQYF.

V and J are TRBV4-1 and TRBJ2-7; D not resolved. The germline V and J ends were trimmed by 1 base and 4 bases, with 8 bases remaining between them. The CDR3 runs 13 residues. Germline loops: CDR1 MGHRA, CDR2 YSYEKL. In DNA, the CDR3 is TGCGCCAGCAGCCAAGGACCCCCTTACGAGCAGTACTTC. The encoded protein is CASSQGPPYEQYF.